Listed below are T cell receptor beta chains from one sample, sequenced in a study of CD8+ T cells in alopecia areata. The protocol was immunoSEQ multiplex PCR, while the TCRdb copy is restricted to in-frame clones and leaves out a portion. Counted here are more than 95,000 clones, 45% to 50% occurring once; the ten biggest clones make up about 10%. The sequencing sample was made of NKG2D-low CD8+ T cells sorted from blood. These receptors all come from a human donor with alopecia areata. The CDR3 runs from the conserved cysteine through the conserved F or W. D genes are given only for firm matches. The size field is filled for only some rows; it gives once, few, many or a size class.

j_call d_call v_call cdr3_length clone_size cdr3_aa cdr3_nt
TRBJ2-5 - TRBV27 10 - CASGRETQYF TGTGCCAGCGGAAGGGAGACCCAGTACTTC
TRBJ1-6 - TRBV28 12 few CASSFSDSPLHF TGTGCCAGCAGTTTTTCGGATTCACCCCTCCACTTT
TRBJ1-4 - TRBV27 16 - CASSSSGARGHEKLFF TGTGCCAGCAGCTCCTCAGGGGCCAGGGGCCACGAAAAACTGTTTTTT
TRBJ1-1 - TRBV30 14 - CAWSPRETNTEAFF TGTGCCTGGAGCCCCCGGGAGACGAACACTGAAGCTTTCTTT
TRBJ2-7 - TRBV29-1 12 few CSVEGSSYEQYF TGCAGCGTTGAGGGCAGTTCCTACGAGCAGTACTTC
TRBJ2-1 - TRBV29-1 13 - CSVVAGWNNEQFF TGCAGCGTTGTGGCGGGCTGGAACAATGAGCAGTTCTTC
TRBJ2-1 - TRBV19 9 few CAAGSEQFF TGTGCCGCTGGGAGTGAGCAGTTCTTC
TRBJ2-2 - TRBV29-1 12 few CSIGPQAWELFF TGCAGCATAGGCCCTCAAGCCTGGGAGCTGTTTTTT
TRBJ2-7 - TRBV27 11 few CAIEDGYEQYF TGTGCCATCGAGGACGGCTACGAGCAGTACTTC
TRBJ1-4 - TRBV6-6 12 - CASRPLGEKLFF TGTGCCAGCCGCCCATTGGGTGAAAAACTGTTTTTT
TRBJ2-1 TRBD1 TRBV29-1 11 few CSVGQGTEQFF TGCAGCGTTGGACAGGGGACTGAGCAGTTCTTC